This T cell receptor beta chain is from a study of T cells in Graves' hyperthyroidism and ophthalmopathy. The CDR3 contains 16 residues. CDR1 is DFQATT and CDR2 is SNEGSKA in the germline V gene (reference sequence). The trim removed 5 bases at V and 7 bases at J, leaving 10 bases unmatched. This clonotype was recorded many times. Amplified TCR beta CDR3 regions came from RNA transcripts. The HTBI set primed first-round TCR CDR3 RT-PCR. TCRdb called the multiplex PCR reads again in MiXCR, with one record for every CDR3 protein. The sample holds around 600,000 distinct CDR3 sequences, roughly 14% seen once.

Sample: blood. This receptor was obtained from a woman between 45 and 60 years old with Graves' ophthalmopathy. The chain uses TRBV20-1 and TRBJ1-6; 11 nucleotides agree with TRBD1. CDR3 sequence: CSAPWDRGLINSPLHF. The DNA of the CDR3 is TGCAGTGCTCCTTGGGACAGGGGGTTGATCAATTCACCCCTCCACTTT.